The 12 T cell receptor beta chains below were found in one sample sequenced in a study of monozygotic twins with inflammatory bowel disease. After re-calling the 5' RACE reads, TCRdb lists one entry per CDR3 protein, DNA absent. Listed are about 160,000 distinct CDR3 sequences; approximately 2.8% falls within the top ten. Sequencing was done on a sample of blood. The source is a human donor with ulcerative colitis or Crohn's disease, or a healthy co-twin of an affected twin (not recorded which).

V and J are TRBV28 and TRBJ2-5. CDR3 length: 16 amino acids. Germline V gene lookup returns CDR1 MDHEN and CDR2 SYDVKM. The CDR3 is CASSFMGSAGQETQYF. The entire variable domain, with the rest obtained from reference TRBV28 and TRBJ2-5, is as follows: DVKVTQSSRYLVKRTGEKVFLECVQDMDHENMFWYRQDPGLGLRLIYFSYDVKMKEKGDIPEGYSVSREKKERFSLILESASTNQTSMYLCASSFMGSAGQETQYFGPGTRLLVL.

The chain links TRBV29-1 to TRBJ1-2; TCRdb proposes TRBD1, but this gene call is untestable without DNA. There are 12 residues in the CDR3. Germline values: CDR1 SQVTM, CDR2 ANQGSEA. The CDR3 sequence: CSGGQGELGYTF.

The chain uses TRBV9 and TRBJ2-5; TCRdb's assignment of TRBD1 cannot be checked, as there is no DNA. Germline CDR1 SGDLS, CDR2 YYNGEE. The CDR3 is 17 residues long. CDR3 region: CASSNRGGILDVGTQYF.

The rearrangement joins TRBV10-2 to TRBJ2-2; without DNA, the TCRdb call of TRBD2 cannot be checked. The CDR3 contains 16 residues. The germline CDR1 and CDR2 sequences are WSHSY and SAAADI. The CDR3 sequence: CATSGTRLENTGELFF.

The rearrangement uses TRBV6-1 and TRBJ1-6; the TCRdb call, TRBD1, lacks DNA for checking. There are 16 residues in the CDR3. From germline, CDR1 is MNHNS and CDR2 SASEGT. The CDR3 sequence: CASSLLDRFYNSPLHF.

The chain combines TRBV7-2 with TRBJ2-5; TCRdb picks TRBD1, but there is no DNA to check that call. The germline gives CDR1 SGHTA, CDR2 FQGNSA. CDR3 length: 14 residues. The CDR3 loop reads CASTPWVNQETQYF.

The rearrangement uses TRBV4-1 and TRBJ2-2; TCRdb selects TRBD2, and the lack of DNA leaves this call unchecked. Germline assignment: CDR1 MGHRA and CDR2 YSYEKL. This CDR3 is 18 amino acids long. The CDR3 loop is CASSLRLAGVTNTGELFF.

V is TRBV12-3 or TRBV12-4 and J is TRBJ2-5; TCRdb reports TRBD1, a call that lacks DNA to check it against. CDR3 length: 15 amino acids. CDR3 sequence reads: CASSAGQGGTETQYF.

The J gene is TRBJ2-6, the V gene TRBV25-1. Germline V gene lookup returns CDR1 MGHDK and CDR2 SYGVNS. The CDR3 is made up of 14 amino acids. The CDR3 sequence: CASSVGGGANVLTF.

This chain links TRBV7-2 with TRBJ2-3; TCRdb indicates TRBD1, and absent DNA this call remains unverified. CDR1 is SGHTA and CDR2 is FQGNSA in the germline V gene. The length of the CDR3 is 15 residues. The CDR3 sequence: CASSLTGAPTDTQYF.

The CDR3 is CASSSFKSGSDEQFF. The genes are TRBV5-1 and TRBJ2-1; the TCRdb call, TRBD1, lacks DNA for checking. This CDR3 has 15 amino acids. Germline V CDR1 and CDR2: SGHRS, YFSETQ.

The gene calls are TRBV11-1 and TRBJ2-4. Germline-derived CDR1 and CDR2 are SGHAT and FQDESV (reference sequence). CDR3 length: 14 amino acids. The CDR3: CASSFSGAKNIQYF.